This T cell receptor (delta chain) was retrieved from a study of gamma-delta chains in newborns, infants, children. Study as a whole: Innate gammadelta T cells reportedly expand polyclonally right after birth, driven by microbial exposure, per the title.

TCRdb called clones anew from the reads with CATT. This sample has roughly 3,100 delta-chain clones, with more than 2.5% found just once. This clone ranks as large. Other DNA sequences in the same sample also yield this CDR3. Unmatched junction bases numbered 2, after V lost 1 base and J lost 0 bases. The CDR3 sequence is 18 residues long. CDR1 GEAIGNYY and CDR2 EKD come from the germline V gene. The chain combines TRDV2 with TRDJ3, with TRDD3 identical over 10 bases. The sequence derives from a child who was a newborn, infant or young child, either healthy, febrile or measles-vaccinated (not recorded which). Sequencing was done on a sample of blood. The CDR3 region is CACDTGGYSSWDTRQMFF. In nucleotides, the CDR3 is TGTGCCTGTGACACTGGGGGATACAGCTCCTGGGACACCCGACAGATGTTTTTC.